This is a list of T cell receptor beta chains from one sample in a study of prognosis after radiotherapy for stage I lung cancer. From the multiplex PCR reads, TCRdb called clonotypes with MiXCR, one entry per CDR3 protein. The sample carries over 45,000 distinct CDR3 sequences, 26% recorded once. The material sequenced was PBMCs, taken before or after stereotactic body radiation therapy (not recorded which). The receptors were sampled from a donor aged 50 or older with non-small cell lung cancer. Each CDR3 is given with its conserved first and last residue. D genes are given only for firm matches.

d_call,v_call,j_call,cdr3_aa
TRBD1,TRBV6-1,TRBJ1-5,CASLGTGGDQPQHF
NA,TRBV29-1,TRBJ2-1,CSAKGVSFSYNEQFF
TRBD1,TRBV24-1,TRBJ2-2,CATSDLGQGGTGELFF
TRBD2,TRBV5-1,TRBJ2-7,CASSIAGGPYEQYF
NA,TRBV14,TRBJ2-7,CASSQNGAYEQYF
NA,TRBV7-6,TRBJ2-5,CASSREVWETQYF
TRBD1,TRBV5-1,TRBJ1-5,CASSLTGEVNQPQHF
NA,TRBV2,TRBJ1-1,CASSAGTPALKAFF
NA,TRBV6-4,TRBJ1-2,CANGREGTYGYTF
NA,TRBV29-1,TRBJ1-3,CSVGHRSSSGNTIYF
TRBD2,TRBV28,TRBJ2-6,CASSLHSGANVLTF
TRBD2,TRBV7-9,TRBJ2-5,CATAAGAGETQYF
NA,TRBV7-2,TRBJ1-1,CASSLAGTQGEAFF
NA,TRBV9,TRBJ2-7,CASSVDQGPYEQYF
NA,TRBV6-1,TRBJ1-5,CASIGGINQPQHF
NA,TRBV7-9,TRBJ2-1,CASSLVIEGIQQFF
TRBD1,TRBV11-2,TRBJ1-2,CASSLDRGPDYGYTF
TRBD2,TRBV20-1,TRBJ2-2,CSAPLAGDLTGELFF
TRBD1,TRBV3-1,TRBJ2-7,CASRPGQGSYEQYF
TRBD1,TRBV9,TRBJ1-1,CASSPRTGGAEAFF
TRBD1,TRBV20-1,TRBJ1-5,CSVPDRVHNQPQHF
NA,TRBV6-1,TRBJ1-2,CASVNPQGGHSYGYTF
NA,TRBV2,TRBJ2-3,CASRLGGSTDTQYF
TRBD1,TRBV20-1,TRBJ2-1,CSARPGQVVNNEQFF
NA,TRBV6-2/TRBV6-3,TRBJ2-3,CASSVTEGGTDTQYF
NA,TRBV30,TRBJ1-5,CAWSSDRNQPQHF
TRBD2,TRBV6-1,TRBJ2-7,CASPRTSGGHNSYEQYF
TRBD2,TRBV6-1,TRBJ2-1,CASATDGGAYNEQFF
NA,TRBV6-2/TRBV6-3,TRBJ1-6,CASSRTWLSPLHF
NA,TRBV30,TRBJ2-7,CAWSGEPGLTYEQYF
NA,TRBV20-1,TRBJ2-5,CSARDAGGGRETQYF
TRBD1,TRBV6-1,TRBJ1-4,CASRPGQGNEKLFF
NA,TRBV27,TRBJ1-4,CASSLRRVGEKLFF
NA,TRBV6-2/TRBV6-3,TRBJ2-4,CASSYSRGGPNIQYF
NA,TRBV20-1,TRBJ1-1,CSAQAPGSTEAFF
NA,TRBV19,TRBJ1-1,CASSPTGPEAFF
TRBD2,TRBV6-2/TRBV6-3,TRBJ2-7,CASGVGLAGSLYEQYF
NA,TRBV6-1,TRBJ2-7,CASSQGWGYEQYF
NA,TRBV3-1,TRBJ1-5,CASSQGLEQPQHF
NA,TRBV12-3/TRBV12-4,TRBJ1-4,CASRGVRNEKLFF
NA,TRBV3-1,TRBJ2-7,CASSQGSGSYEQYF
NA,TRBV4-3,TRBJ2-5,CASSQDPRGETQYF
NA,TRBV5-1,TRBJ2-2,CASREGGGELFF
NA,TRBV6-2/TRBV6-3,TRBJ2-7,CASSYVGHEQYF
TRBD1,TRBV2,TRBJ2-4,CASRGQGGTNIRYF
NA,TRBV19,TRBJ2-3,CASSIDLWNLHHTQYF
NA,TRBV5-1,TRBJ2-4,CASSLRQGSIKNIQYF
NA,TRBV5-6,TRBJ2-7,CASSLLARSYEQYF
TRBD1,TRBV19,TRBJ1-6,CASSTPGQNSPLHF
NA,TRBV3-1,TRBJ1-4,CASTPGRGEELFF
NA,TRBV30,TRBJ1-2,CAWSDRAVRSYTF
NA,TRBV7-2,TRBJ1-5,CASSLRGETAPIRNQPQHF
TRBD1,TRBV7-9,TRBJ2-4,CASSSPTGKTLAKNIQYF